Reported below is one T cell receptor (beta chain). This sample stems from a study of T cell changes during pregnancy in multiple sclerosis. Germline V gives CDR1 SGHTA, CDR2 FQGNSA. Trimming shortened V by 3 bases and J by 5 bases, and 10 bases separated the two germline ends. The CDR3 has 13 amino acids. Libraries were prepared by immunoSEQ multiplex PCR; TCRdb keeps only in-frame clonotypes and omits some of them. The sample includes under 80,000 clones, around 92% seen only once; the top ten take 2% to 2.5%. The clonotype comes from a female donor with multiple sclerosis, enrolled in a pregnancy study. The rearrangement uses TRBV7-2 and TRBJ2-5; D possibly corresponds to TRBD1 (6 bases). Sequenced material: peripheral blood, taken before pregnancy. The CDR3 spells CASSFDRSETQYF. CDR3 sequence (DNA): TGTGCCAGCAGCTTCGACAGGTCGGAGACCCAGTACTTC.